This TCR beta chain was captured in a study of cytomegalovirus exposure and HLA in healthy donors. Study summary: T cells numbering about 200 million yielded 90 million to 140 million unique TCR beta sequences in an earlier analysis. General observations from the study: With DRB1 most and HLA-C fewest, TCR association rates differed between HLA loci in a later analysis.

In the PCR, 60 Vbeta and 13 Jbeta primers were used. Measured with immunoSEQ multiplex PCR; TCRdb has only the in-frame clones, and not every one. The table records 90,000 to 130,000 clones, 65% to 85% of them present only once. From germline, CDR1 is LGHNA and CDR2 YNFKEQ. The junction had 7 bases not matched to a gene; V was cut back by 0 bases and J by 5 bases. The CDR3 has 16 amino acids. As concerns this clone: The antigen remains undetermined.

Sequencing input: PBMCs. The receptor's source is a man aged 25 to 40 in good health and CMV-seropositive. The chain carries TRBV4-2 and TRBJ2-5; 9 nucleotides agree with TRBD2. The CDR3 is CASSQEEGAGGETQYF. CDR3 sequence (DNA): TGTGCCAGCAGCCAAGAGGAGGGGGCGGGGGGGGAGACCCAGTACTTC.